These 15 T cell receptor beta chains were sequenced from one sample in a study of OX40 agonist ivuxolimab in advanced cancers. The protocol was immunoSEQ multiplex PCR, while the TCRdb copy is restricted to in-frame clones and leaves out a portion. The sample includes tens of thousands of clones, roughly 82% seen only once; the top ten take about 8.1%. This specimen was CD4+ or CD8+ T cells sorted from blood, taken in a trial of the OX40 agonist ivuxolimab. The receptors here all came from an adult with an advanced solid tumor such as melanoma, head and neck, liver or kidney cancer.

The chain couples TRBV5-1 to TRBJ2-7, with 8 bases lining up with TRBD2. CDR3 length equals 15 residues. V dropped 2 bases and J dropped 2; count of bases not matched to a gene: 6. Germline V lookup: CDR1 SGHRS, CDR2 YFSETQ. The CDR3 nucleotides are TGCGCCAGCAGCTTAGATACTAGCGGCGCCTACGAGCAGTACTTC. This gives the protein CASSLDTSGAYEQYF.

The rearrangement links TRBV5-6 to TRBJ1-2, with TRBD1 matching over 9 bases. CDR1 is SGHDT, CDR2 YYEEEE, per germline. V trimming: 2 bases; J trimming: 7 bases; junction bases outside the gene matches: 6. This CDR3 is built from 14 residues. The CDR3 coding sequence is TGTGCCAGCAGCTTAAACAGGGGGCAGGGTGGCTACACCTTC. It encodes CASSLNRGQGGYTF.

This clone was seen once. The chain combines TRBV5-4 with TRBJ1-1; the D is unclear. There are 15 residues in the CDR3. The V end lost 3 bases, the J end lost 5 bases, and 17 bases lay between the germline ends. Germline V gene lookup returns CDR1 SGHNT and CDR2 YYREEE (reference sequence). The CDR3, as DNA: TGTGCCAGCAGCTCGTCGGGCAGAGGAGGTACTGAAGCTTTCTTT. Amino acids: CASSSSGRGGTEAFF.

The rearrangement links TRBV19 to TRBJ2-3; 8 bases match TRBD1. Unmatched junction bases numbered 17, after V lost 9 bases and J lost 3 bases. This CDR3 is built from 17 residues. The V gene's germline CDR1 is LNHDA and CDR2 SQIVND (reference sequence). CDR3 sequence reads: CASEGNRGIRGTDTQYF. The CDR3 DNA reads TGTGCCAGCGAAGGAAACAGGGGGATCCGAGGAACAGATACGCAGTATTTT.

The chain couples TRBV4-3 to TRBJ2-7; TRBD2 agrees at 8 bases. The CDR3 extends over 15 amino acids. Unmatched junction bases numbered 5, after V lost 1 base and J lost 3 bases. The germline gives CDR1 LGHNA, CDR2 YSLEER. The CDR3 nucleotides are TGCGCCAGCAGCCAAGGTGGGCTAGCGGGCTACGAGCAGTACTTC. It encodes CASSQGGLAGYEQYF.

This clone was recorded a few times. The chain recombines TRBV5-4 with TRBJ1-2, with TRBD1 as a possible D gene (6 bases). The CDR3 is 14 residues long. Per the germline V gene, CDR1 is SGHNT and CDR2 is YYREEE (reference sequence). With 5 bases removed from V and 3 bases from J, the gap between germline ends came to 14 bases. The CDR3 spells CASSRTGADYGYTF. CDR3 nucleotides: TGTGCCAGCAGTCGTACGGGGGCAGACTATGGCTACACCTTC.

The genes are TRBV4-1 and TRBJ2-5; D possibly corresponds to TRBD1 (5 bases). This CDR3 has 16 amino acids. CDR1 and CDR2 (germline): MGHRA, YSYEKL. Trimming removed 0 bases at V and 4 bases at J, with 15 bases between. CDR3 nucleotide sequence: TGCGCCAGCAGCCAAGATCGTCAGGGCCTCGGAGAGACCCAGTACTTC. This gives the protein CASSQDRQGLGETQYF.

V and J are TRBV6-4 and TRBJ1-2; D is unclear. CDR3 size: 12 residues. The V gene's germline CDR1 is MRHNA and CDR2 SNTAGT. V dropped 6 bases and J dropped 8 bases, with 13 bases sitting between them. For the CDR3, the DNA is TGTGCCAGCAGCAATAGCGGCAGAGGCTACACCTTC. The encoded protein is CASSNSGRGYTF.

The V and J genes are TRBV5-4 and TRBJ2-7; 8 positions match TRBD1. The V gene's germline CDR1 is SGHNT and CDR2 YYREEE (reference sequence). J gave up 2 bases and V 5 bases, and 3 bases lay outside the gene matches. This CDR3 has 13 residues. DNA for the CDR3: TGTGCCAGCAGTCCCAGGGGGCCCTACGAGCAGTACTTC. It translates to CASSPRGPYEQYF.

The chain combines TRBV7-9 with TRBJ2-1; tentatively, D is TRBD2 (5 bases). Trimming removed 5 bases at V and 4 bases at J, with 21 bases between. The CDR3 spans 17 residues. Per germline, CDR1 SEHNR and CDR2 FQNEAQ (reference sequence). CDR3 residues: CASSGSALRTIYNEQFF. CDR3 DNA sequence: TGTGCCAGCAGCGGGAGTGCGTTGAGAACCATATACAATGAGCAGTTCTTC.

CDR3 sequence: CASSLKQGIDEQYF. The CDR3 DNA is TGTGCCAGCAGCTTAAAACAGGGGATCGACGAGCAGTACTTC. V gene TRBV7-9 combines with J gene TRBJ2-7; 7 bases align to TRBD1. Trimming cost V 2 bases and J 5 bases; bases outside gene matches: 6. Germline values: CDR1 SEHNR, CDR2 FQNEAQ (reference sequence). This CDR3 has 14 amino acids.

In DNA, the CDR3 is TGTGCCAGCAGTGGGGGGGTAGCGGTCCGCGGAGATACGCAGTATTTT. It specifies CASSGGVAVRGDTQYF. This chain joins TRBV25-1 and TRBJ2-3; D may be TRBD2 (6 bases). Trimming shortened V by 4 bases and J by 5 bases, and 19 bases separated the two germline ends. CDR1 is MGHDK and CDR2 is SYGVNS in the germline V gene. The CDR3 has 16 residues.

The chain uses TRBV11-2 and TRBJ1-1, with D perhaps matching TRBD1 (5 bases). Germline-derived CDR1 and CDR2 are SGHAT and FQNNGV. The CDR3 loop spans 13 amino acids. Deletions cut 5 bases from V and 1 base from J, with 8 bases between. As DNA, the CDR3 is TGTGCCAGCAGCATCCAGGGGAACACTGAAGCTTTCTTT. Protein product: CASSIQGNTEAFF.

The V call is TRBV29-1, the J call TRBJ2-5, with TRBD1 as a possible D gene (9 bases). Germline CDR1 is SQVTM and CDR2 is ANQGSEA. The CDR3 runs to 22 residues. V was clipped by 3 bases and J by 1 base, with 36 bases between them. In DNA form, the CDR3 reads TGCAGCGTTGATTCCGGGACAGGGTCCGTAACCGGGAGGGCCAAGTCCCAAGAGACCCAGTACTTC. This codes for CSVDSGTGSVTGRAKSQETQYF. Looking up the rest from reference TRBV29-1 and TRBJ2-5 gives the full variable domain: SAVISQKPSRDICQRGTSLTIQCQVDSQVTMMFWYRQQPGQSLTLIATANQGSEATYESGFVIDKFPISRPNLTFSTLTVSNMSPEDSSIYLCSVDSGTGSVTGRAKSQETQYFGPGTRLLVL.

The V gene is TRBV6-5, the J gene TRBJ1-3; 9 nucleotides align to TRBD1. This CDR3 region has 13 residues. The V and J ends lost 6 bases and 8 bases, in that order; junction bases with no gene match: 5. Germline V gene data show CDR1 as MNHEY and CDR2 as SVGAGI. CDR3 nucleotides: TGTGCCAGCAGACAGGGGGCTTCGCACACCATATATTTT. It yields the protein CASRQGASHTIYF.